The text below deals with one T cell receptor (beta chain). Its antigen remains unknown. This record belongs to a study of cytomegalovirus exposure and HLA in healthy donors. Study-level information: An early data release held around 80 million unique TCRs from HLA-typed donors.

Amplification used 60 Vbeta primers and 13 Jbeta primers. Only in-frame clones appear in the TCRdb table, and some are missing; sequencing was by immunoSEQ multiplex PCR. The listing contains around 150,000 clones. Study-level results: An assumption of roughly uniform sequencing depth across donors underlay the presence/absence analyses. Reports showed the classifier diagnosing cytomegalovirus status with high specificity and sensitivity. The study flagged approximately 180 TCR beta chains as cytomegalovirus-associated.

The sequencing sample was made of PBMCs. This TCR came from a man in his forties in good health and CMV-seronegative.

The CDR3 DNA sequence: TGTGCCAGCAGCTATGGACAGGCGTCGGTTTACGAGCAGTACTTC. Its translation is CASSYGQASVYEQYF. The chain couples TRBV5-4 to TRBJ2-7; 7 positions match TRBD1. CDR3 length: 15 amino acids. CDR1 is SGHNT and CDR2 is YYREEE in the germline V gene (reference sequence). V lost 3 bases and J lost 4; bases outside the gene matches: 10.